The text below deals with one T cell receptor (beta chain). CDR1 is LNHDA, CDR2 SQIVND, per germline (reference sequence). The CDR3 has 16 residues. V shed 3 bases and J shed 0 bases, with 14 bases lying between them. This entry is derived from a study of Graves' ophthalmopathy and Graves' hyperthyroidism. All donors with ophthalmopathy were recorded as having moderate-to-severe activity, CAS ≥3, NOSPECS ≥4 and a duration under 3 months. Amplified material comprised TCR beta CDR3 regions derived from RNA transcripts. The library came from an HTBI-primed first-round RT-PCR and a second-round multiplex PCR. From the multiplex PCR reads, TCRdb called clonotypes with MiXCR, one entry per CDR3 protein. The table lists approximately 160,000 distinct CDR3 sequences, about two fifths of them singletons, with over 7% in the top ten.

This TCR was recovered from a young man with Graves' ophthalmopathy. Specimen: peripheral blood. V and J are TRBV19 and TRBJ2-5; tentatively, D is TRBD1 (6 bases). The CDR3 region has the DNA TGTGCCAGTAGTATCGAGGGGGAAGGGTACCAAGAGACCCAGTACTTC. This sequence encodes CASSIEGEGYQETQYF.